Shown below are 2 T cell receptor beta chains from a single sample sequenced in a study of blood T cell repertoires in COVID-19. Clones were read by immunoSEQ multiplex PCR, and TCRdb kept only the in-frame ones, dropping some. Here the sample spans about 210,000 clones, over 60% being singletons. Sequencing was done on a sample of peripheral blood. The source is a woman between 65 and 79 years old with acute or convalescent COVID-19.

This clone was observed a single time. The V call is TRBV19, the J call TRBJ1-3, with no clear D. The V end lost 7 bases, the J end lost 4 bases, and 8 bases lay between the germline ends. The length of the CDR3 is 12 residues. Germline CDR1 reads LNHDA; CDR2 reads SQIVND (reference sequence). CDR3 DNA sequence: TGTGCCAGTATAGCGGCGGGAAACACCATATATTTT. As protein: CASIAAGNTIYF.

This clone came up a few times. The chain joins TRBV24-1 to TRBJ2-1, with a tentative D call TRBD2 (6 bases). The CDR3 sequence is 14 residues long. In germline, CDR1 is KGHDR, CDR2 SFDVKD. The germline V and J ends were trimmed by 1 base and 8 bases, with 11 bases remaining between them. The CDR3 here is CATSDFTRGYEQFF. CDR3 DNA: TGTGCCACCAGTGATTTTACTCGGGGGTATGAGCAGTTCTTC.